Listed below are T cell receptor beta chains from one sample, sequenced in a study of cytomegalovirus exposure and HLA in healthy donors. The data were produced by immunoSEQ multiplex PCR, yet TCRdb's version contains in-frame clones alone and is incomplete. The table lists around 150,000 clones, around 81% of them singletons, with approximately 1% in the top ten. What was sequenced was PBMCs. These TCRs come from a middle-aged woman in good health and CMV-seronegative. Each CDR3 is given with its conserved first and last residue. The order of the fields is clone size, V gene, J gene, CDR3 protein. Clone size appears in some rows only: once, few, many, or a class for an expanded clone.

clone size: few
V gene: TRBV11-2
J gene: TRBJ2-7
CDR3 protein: CASSPTSGRAWWEQYF

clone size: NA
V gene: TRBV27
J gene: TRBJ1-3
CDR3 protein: CASSFGDRSSIYF

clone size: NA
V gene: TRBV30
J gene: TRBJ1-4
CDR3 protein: CAWSLTGRGSGKLFF

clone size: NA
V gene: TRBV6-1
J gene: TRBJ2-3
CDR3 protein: CASIPMGIDTQYF

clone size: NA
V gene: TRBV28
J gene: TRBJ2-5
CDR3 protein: CASRSTGGGETQYF

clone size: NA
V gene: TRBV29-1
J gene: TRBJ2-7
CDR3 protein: CSVEVLMRQGNYEQYF

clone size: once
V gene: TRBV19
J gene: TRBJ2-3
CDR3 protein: CARQPTSTDTQYF

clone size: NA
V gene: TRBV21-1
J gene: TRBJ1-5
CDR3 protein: CASSKIRDSNQPQHF

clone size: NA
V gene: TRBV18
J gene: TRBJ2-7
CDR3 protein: CASSPQRAYEQYF

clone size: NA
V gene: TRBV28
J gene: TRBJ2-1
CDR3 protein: CASSLAGGGYNEQFF

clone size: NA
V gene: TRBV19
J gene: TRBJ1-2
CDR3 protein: CASSMGNSQPYGYTF

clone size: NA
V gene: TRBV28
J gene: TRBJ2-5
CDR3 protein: CASRDTGTSGSQETQYF

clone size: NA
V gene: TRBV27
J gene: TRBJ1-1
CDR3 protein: CASSRGANTEAFF

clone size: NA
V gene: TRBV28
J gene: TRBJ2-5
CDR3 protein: CASSLAVGQETQYF

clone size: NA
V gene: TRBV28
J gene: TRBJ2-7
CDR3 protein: CASKPGDTYEQYF

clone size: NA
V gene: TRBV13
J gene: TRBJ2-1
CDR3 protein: CASSLGGGGGSYNEQFF

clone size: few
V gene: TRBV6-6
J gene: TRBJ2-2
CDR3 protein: CASSYIINTGELFF

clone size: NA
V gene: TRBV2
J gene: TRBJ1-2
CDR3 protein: CASSEWRSNYGYTF

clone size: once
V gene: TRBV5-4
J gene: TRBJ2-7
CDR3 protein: CASSPPQGDEQYF

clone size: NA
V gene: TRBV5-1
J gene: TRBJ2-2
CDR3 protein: CASSLQEPTGELFF

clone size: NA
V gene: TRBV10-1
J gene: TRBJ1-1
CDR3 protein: CARRGTNLEAFF

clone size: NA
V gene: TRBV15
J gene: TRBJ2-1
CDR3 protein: CATSRGEGSSYNEQFF

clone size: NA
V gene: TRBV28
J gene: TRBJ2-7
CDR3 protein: CASSQGTYEQYF

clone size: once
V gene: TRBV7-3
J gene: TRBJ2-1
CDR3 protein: CASSPTGTSGSSEQFF

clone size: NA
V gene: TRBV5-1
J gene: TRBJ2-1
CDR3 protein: CASREGAGPPNEQFF

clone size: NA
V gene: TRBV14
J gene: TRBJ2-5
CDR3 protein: CASSQTVGDGETQYF

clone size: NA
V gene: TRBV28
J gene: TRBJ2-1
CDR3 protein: CASSLGTSGYNEQFF

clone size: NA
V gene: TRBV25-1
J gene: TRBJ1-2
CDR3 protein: CASSGQGFGYTF